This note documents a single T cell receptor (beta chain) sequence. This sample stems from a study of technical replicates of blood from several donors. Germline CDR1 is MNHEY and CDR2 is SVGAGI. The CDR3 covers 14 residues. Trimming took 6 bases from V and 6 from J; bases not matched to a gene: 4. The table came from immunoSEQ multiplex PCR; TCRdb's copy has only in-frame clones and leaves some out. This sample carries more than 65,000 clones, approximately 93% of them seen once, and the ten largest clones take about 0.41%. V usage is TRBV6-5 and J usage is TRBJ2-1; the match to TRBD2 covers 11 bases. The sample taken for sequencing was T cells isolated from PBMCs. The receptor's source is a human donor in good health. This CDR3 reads CASSLSGRVNEQFF. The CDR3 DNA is TGTGCCAGCAGCCTTAGCGGGAGGGTCAATGAGCAGTTCTTC.